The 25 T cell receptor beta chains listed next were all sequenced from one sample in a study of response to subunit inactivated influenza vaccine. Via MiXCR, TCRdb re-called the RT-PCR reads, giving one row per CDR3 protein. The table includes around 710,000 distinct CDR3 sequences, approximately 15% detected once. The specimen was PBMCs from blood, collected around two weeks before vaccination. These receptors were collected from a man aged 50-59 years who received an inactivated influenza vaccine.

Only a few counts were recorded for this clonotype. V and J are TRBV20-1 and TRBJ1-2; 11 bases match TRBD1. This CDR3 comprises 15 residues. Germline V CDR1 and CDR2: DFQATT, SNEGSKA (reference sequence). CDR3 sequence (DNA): TGCAGCGCGCACGGACAGGGGGCATTTAACTATGGCTACACCTTC. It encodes CSAHGQGAFNYGYTF.

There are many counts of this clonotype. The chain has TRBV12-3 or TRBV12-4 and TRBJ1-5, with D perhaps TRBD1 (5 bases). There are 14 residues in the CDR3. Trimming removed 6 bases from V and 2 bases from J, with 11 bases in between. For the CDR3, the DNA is TGTGCCAGCAGCTGGGGGGTTGGCAATCAGCCCCAGCATTTT. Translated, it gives CASSWGVGNQPQHF.

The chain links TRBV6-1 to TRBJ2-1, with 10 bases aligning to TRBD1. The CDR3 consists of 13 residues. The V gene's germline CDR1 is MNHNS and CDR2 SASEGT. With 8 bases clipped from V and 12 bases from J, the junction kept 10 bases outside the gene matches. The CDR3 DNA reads TGTGCCAGCCGGACAGGGGGGTTTTTAGGGCAGTTCTTC. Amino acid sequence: CASRTGGFLGQFF.

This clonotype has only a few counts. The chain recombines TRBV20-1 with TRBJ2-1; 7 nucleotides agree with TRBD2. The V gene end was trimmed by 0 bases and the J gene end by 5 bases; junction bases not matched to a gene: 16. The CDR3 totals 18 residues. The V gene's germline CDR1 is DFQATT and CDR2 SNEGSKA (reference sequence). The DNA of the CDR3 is TGCAGTGCTAGAGACGATGCCCGGCCTAGCGGTTTAAACAATGAGCAGTTCTTC. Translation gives CSARDDARPSGLNNEQFF.

The DNA of the CDR3 is TGTGCCAGCAAACTTCGGTCCGAGCAGTTCTTC. This encodes CASKLRSEQFF. The J gene is TRBJ2-1, the V gene TRBV6-1, with D unresolved. This CDR3 is 11 amino acids long. Trimming took off 7 bases at V and 10 bases at J, with 11 bases between the two ends. Per the germline V gene, CDR1 is MNHNS and CDR2 is SASEGT.

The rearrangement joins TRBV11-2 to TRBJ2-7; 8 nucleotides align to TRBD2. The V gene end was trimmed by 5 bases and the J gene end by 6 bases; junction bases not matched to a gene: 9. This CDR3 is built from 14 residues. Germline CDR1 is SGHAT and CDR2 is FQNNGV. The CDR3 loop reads CASSPMWAGGEQYF. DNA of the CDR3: TGTGCCAGCAGCCCGATGTGGGCGGGAGGCGAGCAGTACTTC.

The CDR3 is CASSLGGRSGKLFF. In DNA, the CDR3 is TGTGCCAGCAGCTTAGGTGGACGGTCGGGAAAACTGTTTTTT. This rearrangement joins TRBV11-2 to TRBJ1-4; D is unclear. Looked up from germline, CDR1 is SGHAT and CDR2 is FQNNGV. The V end lost 1 base, the J end lost 10 bases, and 13 bases lay between the germline ends. This CDR3 has 14 amino acids.

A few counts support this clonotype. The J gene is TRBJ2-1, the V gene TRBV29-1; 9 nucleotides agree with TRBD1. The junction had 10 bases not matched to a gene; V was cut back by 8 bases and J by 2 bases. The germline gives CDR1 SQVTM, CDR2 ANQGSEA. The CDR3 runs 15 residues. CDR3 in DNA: TGCAGCTCCCGCCAGACAGGGGGAACCTACAATGAGCAGTTCTTC. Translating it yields CSSRQTGGTYNEQFF.

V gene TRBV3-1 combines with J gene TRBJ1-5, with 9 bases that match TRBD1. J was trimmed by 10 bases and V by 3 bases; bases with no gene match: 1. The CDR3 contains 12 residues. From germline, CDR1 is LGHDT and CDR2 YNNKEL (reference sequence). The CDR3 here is CASSQTGGPQHF. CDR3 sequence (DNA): TGTGCCAGCAGCCAGACAGGGGGACCCCAGCATTTT.

CDR3 residues: CASSLFTSGGNNEQFF. CDR3 DNA: TGCGCCAGCAGCCTCTTCACTAGCGGGGGTAACAATGAGCAGTTCTTC. This chain uses TRBV5-1 with TRBJ2-1; 11 bases are shared with TRBD2. The germline V gene encodes CDR1 SGHRS and CDR2 YFSETQ. CDR3 size: 16 residues. V was clipped by 4 bases and J by 5 bases; unmatched bases: 8.

CDR3 protein: CASSLYGAGNTYEQYF. The DNA for the CDR3 is TGTGCCAGCAGTTTATATGGGGCTGGGAATACCTACGAGCAGTACTTC. The V gene is TRBV12-3 or TRBV12-4, the J gene TRBJ2-7; a possible D gene is TRBD1 (5 bases). V lost 2 bases, J lost 2 bases, and 16 bases lay in between. This CDR3 contains 16 residues.

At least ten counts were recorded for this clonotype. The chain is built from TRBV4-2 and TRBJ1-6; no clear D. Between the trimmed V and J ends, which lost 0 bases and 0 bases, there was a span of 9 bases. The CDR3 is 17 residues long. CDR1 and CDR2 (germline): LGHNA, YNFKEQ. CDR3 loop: CASSQDGEASYNSPLHF. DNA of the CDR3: TGTGCCAGCAGCCAAGACGGGGAAGCCTCCTATAATTCACCCCTCCACTTT.

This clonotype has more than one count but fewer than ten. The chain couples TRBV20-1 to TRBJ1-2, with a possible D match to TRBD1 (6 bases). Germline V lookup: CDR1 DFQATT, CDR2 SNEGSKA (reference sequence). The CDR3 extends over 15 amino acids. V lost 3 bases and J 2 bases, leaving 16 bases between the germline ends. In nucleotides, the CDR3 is TGCAGTGCTAGTGTCTGGACAGAACAAAACTATGGCTACACCTTC. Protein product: CSASVWTEQNYGYTF.

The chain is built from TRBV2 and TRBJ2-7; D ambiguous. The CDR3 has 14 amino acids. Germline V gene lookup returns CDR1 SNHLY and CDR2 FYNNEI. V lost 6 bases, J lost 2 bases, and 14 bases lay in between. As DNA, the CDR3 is TGTGCCAGCAGCGGCGACTCTCGACCCTACGAGCAGTACTTC. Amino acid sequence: CASSGDSRPYEQYF.

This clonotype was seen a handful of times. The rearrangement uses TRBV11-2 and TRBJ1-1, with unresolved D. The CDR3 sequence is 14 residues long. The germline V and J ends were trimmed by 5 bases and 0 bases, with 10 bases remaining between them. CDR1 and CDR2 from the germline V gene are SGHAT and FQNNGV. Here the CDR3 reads CASSLSIMNTEAFF. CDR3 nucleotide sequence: TGTGCCAGCAGCCTCTCAATAATGAACACTGAAGCTTTCTTT.

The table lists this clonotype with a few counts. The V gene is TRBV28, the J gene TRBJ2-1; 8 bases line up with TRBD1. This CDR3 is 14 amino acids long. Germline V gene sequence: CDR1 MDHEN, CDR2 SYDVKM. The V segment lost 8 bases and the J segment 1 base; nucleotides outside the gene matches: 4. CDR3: CASEDRGSYNEQFF. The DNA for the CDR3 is TGTGCCAGCGAAGACAGGGGATCCTACAATGAGCAGTTCTTC.

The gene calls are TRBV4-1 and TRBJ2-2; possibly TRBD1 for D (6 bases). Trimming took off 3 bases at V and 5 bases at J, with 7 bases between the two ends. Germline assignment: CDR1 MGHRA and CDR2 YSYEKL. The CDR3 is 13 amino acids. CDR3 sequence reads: CASSHTGTGELFF. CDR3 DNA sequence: TGCGCCAGCAGCCACACAGGGACCGGGGAGCTGTTTTTT.

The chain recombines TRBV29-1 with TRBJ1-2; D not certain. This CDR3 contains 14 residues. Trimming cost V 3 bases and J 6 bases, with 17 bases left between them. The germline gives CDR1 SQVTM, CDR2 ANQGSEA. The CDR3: CSVDSQKGGDGYTF. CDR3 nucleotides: TGCAGCGTTGATAGTCAGAAGGGAGGCGATGGCTACACCTTC. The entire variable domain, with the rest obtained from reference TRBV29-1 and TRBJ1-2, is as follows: SAVISQKPSRDICQRGTSLTIQCQVDSQVTMMFWYRQQPGQSLTLIATANQGSEATYESGFVIDKFPISRPNLTFSTLTVSNMSPEDSSIYLCSVDSQKGGDGYTFGSGTRLTVV.

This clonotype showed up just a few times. The CDR3 reads CASSLMGLAGANEQFF. The DNA for the CDR3 is TGTGCCAGCAGCTTGATGGGACTAGCGGGGGCCAATGAGCAGTTCTTC. This sequence joins TRBV7-8 and TRBJ2-1; TRBD2 aligns across 14 bases. The CDR3 totals 16 residues. Losses at the gene ends were 3 bases for V and 6 bases for J; bases not matched to a gene: 4. Per the germline V gene, CDR1 is SGHVS and CDR2 is FQNEAQ.

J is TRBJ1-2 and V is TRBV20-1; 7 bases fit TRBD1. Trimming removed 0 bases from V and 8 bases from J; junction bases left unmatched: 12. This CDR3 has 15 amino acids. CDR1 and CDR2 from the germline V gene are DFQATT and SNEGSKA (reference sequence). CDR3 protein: CSARDSGTVYSGYTF. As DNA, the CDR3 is TGCAGTGCTAGAGATTCCGGGACAGTATATTCCGGCTACACCTTC.

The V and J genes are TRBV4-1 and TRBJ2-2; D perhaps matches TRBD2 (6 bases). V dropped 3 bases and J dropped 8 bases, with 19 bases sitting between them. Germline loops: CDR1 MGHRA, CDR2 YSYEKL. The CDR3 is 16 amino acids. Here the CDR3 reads CASSHSIAEFPGELFF. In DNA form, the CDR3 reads TGCGCCAGCAGCCATAGCATAGCGGAGTTTCCGGGGGAGCTGTTTTTT.

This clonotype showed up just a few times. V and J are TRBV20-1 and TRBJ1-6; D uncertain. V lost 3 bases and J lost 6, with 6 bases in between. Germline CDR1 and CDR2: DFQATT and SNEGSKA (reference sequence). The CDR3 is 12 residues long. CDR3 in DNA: TGCAGTGCTAGCCGTAGTAATTCACCCCTCCACTTT. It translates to CSASRSNSPLHF.

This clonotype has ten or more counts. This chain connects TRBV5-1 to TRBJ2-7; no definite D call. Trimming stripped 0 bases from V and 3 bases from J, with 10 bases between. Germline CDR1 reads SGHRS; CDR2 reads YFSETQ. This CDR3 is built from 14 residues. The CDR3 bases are TGCGCCAGCAGCTTGGTAAGGGTCGGCTACGAGCAGTACTTC. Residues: CASSLVRVGYEQYF.

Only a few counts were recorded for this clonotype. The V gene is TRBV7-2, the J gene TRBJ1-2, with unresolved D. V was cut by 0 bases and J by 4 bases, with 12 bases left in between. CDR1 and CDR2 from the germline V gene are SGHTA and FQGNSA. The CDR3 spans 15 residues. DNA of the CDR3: TGTGCCAGCAGCTTAGCGGGCAGTCGGGGCTATGGCTACACCTTC. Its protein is CASSLAGSRGYGYTF.

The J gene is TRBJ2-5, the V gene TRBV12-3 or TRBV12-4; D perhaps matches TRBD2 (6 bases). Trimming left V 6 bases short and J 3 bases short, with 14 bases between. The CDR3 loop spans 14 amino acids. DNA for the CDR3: TGTGCCAGCAGCTACCGGGACTGGAAAGAGACCCAGTACTTC. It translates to CASSYRDWKETQYF.